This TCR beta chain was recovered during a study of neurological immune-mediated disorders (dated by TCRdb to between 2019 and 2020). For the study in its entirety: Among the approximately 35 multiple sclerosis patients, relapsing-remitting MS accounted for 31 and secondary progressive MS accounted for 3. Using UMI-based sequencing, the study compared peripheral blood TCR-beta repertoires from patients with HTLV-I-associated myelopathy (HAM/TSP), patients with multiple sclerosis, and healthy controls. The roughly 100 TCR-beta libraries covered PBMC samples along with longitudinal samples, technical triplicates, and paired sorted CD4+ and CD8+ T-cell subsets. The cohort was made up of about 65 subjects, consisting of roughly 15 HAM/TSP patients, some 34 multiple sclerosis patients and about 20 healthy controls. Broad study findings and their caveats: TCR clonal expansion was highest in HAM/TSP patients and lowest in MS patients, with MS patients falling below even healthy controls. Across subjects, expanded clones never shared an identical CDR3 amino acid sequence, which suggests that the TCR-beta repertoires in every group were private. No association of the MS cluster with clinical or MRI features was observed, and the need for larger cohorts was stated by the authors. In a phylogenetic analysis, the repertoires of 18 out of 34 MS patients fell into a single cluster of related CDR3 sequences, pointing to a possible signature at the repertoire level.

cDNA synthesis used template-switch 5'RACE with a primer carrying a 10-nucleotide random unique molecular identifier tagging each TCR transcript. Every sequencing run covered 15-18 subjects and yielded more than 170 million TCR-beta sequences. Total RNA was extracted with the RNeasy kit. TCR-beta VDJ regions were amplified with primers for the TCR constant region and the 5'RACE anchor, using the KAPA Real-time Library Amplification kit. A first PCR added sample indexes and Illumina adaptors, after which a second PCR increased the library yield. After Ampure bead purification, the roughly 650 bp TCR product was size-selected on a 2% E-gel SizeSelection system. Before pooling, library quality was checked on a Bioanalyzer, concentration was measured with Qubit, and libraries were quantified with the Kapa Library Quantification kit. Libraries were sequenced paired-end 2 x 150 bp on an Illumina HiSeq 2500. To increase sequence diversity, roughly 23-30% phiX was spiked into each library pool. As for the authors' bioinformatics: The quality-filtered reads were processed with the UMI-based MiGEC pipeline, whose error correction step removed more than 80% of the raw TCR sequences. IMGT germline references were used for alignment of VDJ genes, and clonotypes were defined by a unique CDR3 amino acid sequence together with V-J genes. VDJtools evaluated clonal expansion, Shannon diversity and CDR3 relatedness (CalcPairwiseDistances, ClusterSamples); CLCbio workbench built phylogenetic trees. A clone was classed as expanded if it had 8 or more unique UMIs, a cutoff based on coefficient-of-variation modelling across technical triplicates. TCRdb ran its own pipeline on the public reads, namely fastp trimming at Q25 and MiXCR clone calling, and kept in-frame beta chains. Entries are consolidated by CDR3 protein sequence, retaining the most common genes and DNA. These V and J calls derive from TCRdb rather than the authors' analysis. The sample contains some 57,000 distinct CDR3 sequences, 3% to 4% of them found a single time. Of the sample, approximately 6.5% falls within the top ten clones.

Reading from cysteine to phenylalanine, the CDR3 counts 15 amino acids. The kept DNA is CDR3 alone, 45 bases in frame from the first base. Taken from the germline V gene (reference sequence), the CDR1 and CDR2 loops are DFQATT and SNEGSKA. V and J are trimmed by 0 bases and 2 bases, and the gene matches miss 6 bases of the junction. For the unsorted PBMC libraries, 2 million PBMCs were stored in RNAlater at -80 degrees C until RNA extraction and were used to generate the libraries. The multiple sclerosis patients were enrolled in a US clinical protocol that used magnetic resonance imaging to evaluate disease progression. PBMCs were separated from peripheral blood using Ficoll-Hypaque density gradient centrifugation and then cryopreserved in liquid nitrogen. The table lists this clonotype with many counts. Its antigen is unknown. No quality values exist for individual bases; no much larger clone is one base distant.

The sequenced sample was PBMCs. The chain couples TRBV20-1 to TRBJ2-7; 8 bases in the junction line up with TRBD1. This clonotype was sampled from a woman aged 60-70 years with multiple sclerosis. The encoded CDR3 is CSARDHGTGAYEQYF. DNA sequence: TGCAGTGCTAGAGATCACGGGACAGGTGCCTACGAGCAGTACTTC.